The 17 T cell receptor beta chains presented below share a single source sample, sequenced in a study of read filtering for tumor transcriptome and immune sequencing. Molecular barcoded adaptors covering alpha/delta and beta/gamma chains were used on approximately 400 ng RNA. TCRdb independently ran MiXCR on the reads; one entry per CDR3 protein. This table holds around 29,000 distinct CDR3 sequences, over 13% found once. Source material: a population of CD138-negative cells sorted from bone marrow. Every receptor here comes from a donor at least 40 years old with multiple myeloma.

This clonotype was observed many times. The rearrangement joins TRBV5-1 to TRBJ1-1; perhaps TRBD1 as D (6 bases). The CDR3 extends over 16 amino acids. Germline values: CDR1 SGHRS, CDR2 YFSETQ. V lost 3 bases and J lost 0, with 15 bases in between. This chain's CDR3 is CASSSNPTGLNTEAFF. DNA of the CDR3: TGCGCCAGCAGCTCCAATCCGACAGGACTGAACACTGAAGCTTTCTTT.

This clonotype was recorded at least ten times. This chain uses TRBV12-5 with TRBJ2-1; TRBD1 aligns across 8 bases. CDR3 size: 14 residues. Trimming removed 1 base from V and 10 bases from J; junction bases left unmatched: 6. Germline values: CDR1 LGHNT, CDR2 FRNRAP. The CDR3 protein is CASGLGQGLEEQFF. The CDR3 coding sequence is TGTGCTAGTGGTTTGGGACAGGGGTTAGAAGAGCAGTTCTTC.

This clonotype was detected ten times or more. The chain combines TRBV6-5 with TRBJ2-7, with a weak D call TRBD2 (6 bases). The CDR3 length is 13 residues. CDR1 and CDR2 (germline): MNHEY, SVGAGI. V lost 0 bases to trimming and J lost 5 bases, with 8 bases between them. The CDR3 bases are TGTGCCAGCAGTTACTCGGGAGGCAACGAGCAGTACTTC. This translates into CASSYSGGNEQYF.

Many counts were recorded for this clonotype. This sequence joins TRBV18 and TRBJ1-5, with TRBD1 matching over 8 bases. J gave up 6 bases and V 6 bases, and 13 bases lay outside the gene matches. This CDR3 is 16 amino acids long. Germline values: CDR1 KGHSH, CDR2 LQKENI. CDR3 sequence: CASSNMGRGQGQPQHF. As DNA, the CDR3 is TGTGCCAGCTCGAACATGGGCAGGGGGCAAGGTCAGCCCCAGCATTTT.

A word on this clonotype: With a much larger clone just one base away, this may be a read error. This sequence joins TRBV5-1 and TRBJ2-5, with D possibly being TRBD2 (6 bases). Germline CDR1 SGHRS, CDR2 YFSETQ. CDR3 size: 15 residues. Trimming took off 1 base at V and 5 bases at J, with 15 bases between the two ends. CDR3 amino acids: CASSLTGVGHETQYF. CDR3 coding DNA: TGCGCCAGCAGCTTGACGGGAGTCGGTCACGAGACCCAGTACTTC.

This clonotype was recorded many times. The rearrangement joins TRBV20-1 to TRBJ1-1; D might be TRBD1 (6 bases). The V gene's germline CDR1 is DFQATT and CDR2 SNEGSKA (reference sequence). The CDR3 spans 16 residues. Trimming removed 6 bases from V and 3 bases from J, with 23 bases in between. As DNA, the CDR3 is TGCAGTGCCTCGACTAAAAGACAGGCGATTTACACTGAAGCTTTCTTT. It specifies CSASTKRQAIYTEAFF.

This clonotype has a count of ten or more. The rearrangement joins TRBV29-1 to TRBJ1-4; D not certain. Germline assignment: CDR1 SQVTM and CDR2 ANQGSEA. There are 12 residues in the CDR3. V was clipped by 4 bases and J by 8 bases, with 11 bases between them. The CDR3 here is CSVVLGGEKLFF. CDR3 nucleotide sequence: TGCAGCGTTGTACTTGGCGGAGAAAAACTGTTTTTT.

This clonotype was seen many times. V gene TRBV11-2 combines with J gene TRBJ2-1; D is perhaps TRBD1 (5 bases). The V gene's germline CDR1 is SGHAT and CDR2 FQNNGV. This CDR3 has 15 residues. Trimming left V 1 base short and J 3 bases short, with 10 bases between. The CDR3 DNA is TGTGCCAGCAGCTTAGTCAGGGTAGGCTACAATGAGCAGTTCTTC. Residues: CASSLVRVGYNEQFF.

In its sample, this clonotype was seen many times. The CDR3 bases are TGTGCCAGCAGCTTAGTTTCGGGTACTGGGGCCAACGTCCTGACTTTC. This encodes CASSLVSGTGANVLTF. The J gene is TRBJ2-6, the V gene TRBV7-9; D gene ambiguous. Between the trimmed V and J ends, which lost 1 base and 2 bases, there was a span of 9 bases. Germline V gene lookup returns CDR1 SEHNR and CDR2 FQNEAQ (reference sequence). The CDR3 is 16 amino acids.

This clonotype was detected many times. The rearrangement links TRBV20-1 to TRBJ2-1; TRBD2 matches at 9 bases. V lost 6 bases and J lost 7; bases outside the gene matches: 7. Germline CDR1 and CDR2: DFQATT and SNEGSKA (reference sequence). The CDR3 sequence is 13 residues long. The CDR3 sequence: CSAAPTSGNEQFF. The DNA of the CDR3 is TGCAGTGCGGCCCCAACTAGCGGGAATGAGCAGTTCTTC.

This clonotype was seen many times. The V call is TRBV29-1, the J call TRBJ1-2; D is perhaps TRBD1 (6 bases). Trimming took 7 bases from V and 1 from J, leaving 13 bases between them. The V gene's germline CDR1 is SQVTM and CDR2 ANQGSEA. The CDR3 consists of 13 residues. The DNA for the CDR3 is TGCAGCGAGCTGTCGGACAGTAACTATGGCTACACCTTC. Translating gives CSELSDSNYGYTF.

The table lists this clonotype with many counts. V and J are TRBV5-1 and TRBJ1-6; D is perhaps TRBD1 (5 bases). Deletions cut 0 bases from V and 11 bases from J, with 12 bases between. The CDR3 runs 14 residues. Germline V gene lookup returns CDR1 SGHRS and CDR2 YFSETQ. The CDR3 DNA reads as TGCGCCAGCAGCTTGGACGGCAGGGCAGCACCCCTCCACTTT. Amino acids: CASSLDGRAAPLHF. Supplemented by reference TRBV5-1 and TRBJ1-6, the full variable domain reads KAGVTQTPRYLIKTRGQQVTLSCSPISGHRSVSWYQQTPGQGLQFLFEYFSETQRNKGNFPGRFSGRQFSNSRSEMNVSTLELGDSALYLCASSLDGRAAPLHFGNGTRLTVT.

This clonotype has just a few counts. The chain recombines TRBV19 with TRBJ1-2; TRBD1 might be the D (6 bases). The V gene lost 9 bases and the J gene lost 8 bases, with 19 bases spanning the gap. The CDR3 has 13 amino acids. The germline V gene has CDR1 LNHDA and CDR2 SQIVND (reference sequence). The CDR3 spells CASSSTQGIGYTF. CDR3 sequence (DNA): TGTGCCAGCTCCAGTACTCAGGGGATCGGCTACACCTTC. Based on the CDR3 plus reference TRBV19 and TRBJ1-2, the full variable domain is DGGITQSPKYLFRKEGQNVTLSCEQNLNHDAMYWYRQDPGQGLRLIYYSQIVNDFQKGDIAEGYSVSREKKESFPLTVTSAQKNPTAFYLCASSSTQGIGYTFGSGTRLTVV.

This clonotype was observed at least ten times. The chain carries TRBV12-3 or TRBV12-4 and TRBJ2-7; D gene ambiguous. The CDR3 has 13 residues. Trimming removed 5 bases at V and 5 bases at J, with 13 bases between. CDR3 coding DNA: TGTGCCAGCAGTCCAAGGGTTACCCACGAGCAGTACTTC. Translating gives CASSPRVTHEQYF.

This clonotype was seen repeatedly, ten times or more. This chain joins TRBV3-1 and TRBJ2-7, with TRBD1 identical over 9 bases. The CDR3 totals 15 residues. J lost 7 bases, V lost 5 bases, and 12 bases had no gene match. Germline V lookup: CDR1 LGHDT, CDR2 YNNKEL (reference sequence). CDR3 DNA sequence: TGTGCCAGCAGCAGGACAGGGGAAAGCCTAGGAGAGCAGTACTTC. It is translated as CASSRTGESLGEQYF.

On this clonotype: A read error may produce the germline difference seen at one junction end. The chain recombines TRBV20-1 with TRBJ2-1, with TRBD2 matching 7 bases. CDR1 DFQATT and CDR2 SNEGSKA come from the germline V gene (reference sequence). This CDR3 contains 16 residues. CDR3 sequence reads: CSARDFTGGKYSEQFF. DNA of the CDR3: TGCAGTGCTAGAGACTTCACGGGAGGAAAATACAGTGAGCAGTTCTTC.

This clonotype was observed many times. The J gene is TRBJ2-1, the V gene TRBV11-2; TRBD2 is a possible D gene (5 bases). Germline loops: CDR1 SGHAT, CDR2 FQNNGV. This CDR3 is 15 amino acids long. The V end was cut by 3 bases, the J end by 2 bases, with 11 bases between. CDR3 in amino acids: CASSFTRGTYNEQFF. CDR3 bases: TGTGCCAGCAGCTTTACTAGAGGCACCTACAATGAGCAGTTCTTC.